The sequence of this TCR beta chain was determined in a study of blood T cell repertoires in COVID-19. The CDR3 consists of 16 residues. Trimming took 4 bases from V and 5 from J, leaving 17 bases between them. Germline assignment: CDR1 KGHDR and CDR2 SFDVKD. In the study's own analysis: Scientists estimated how many nucleated cells there were by amplifying reference gene primers. The protocol was immunoSEQ multiplex PCR, while the TCRdb copy is restricted to in-frame clones and leaves out a portion. V and J calls and clone size follow that table, whereas D and trimming were derived from the DNA. The sample lists 250,000 to 350,000 clones; 80% to 90% were seen once. Everyone who took part was roughly 18 to 89 years old, and they came from fewer than 25 US areas. Assignments of participants to cohorts depended upon their own reported clinical history. For recovered donors of Cohort 3, there were two negative PCRs, clearance, or symptom resolution.

The chain links TRBV24-1 to TRBJ1-5, with D perhaps TRBD1 (6 bases). The source material was PBMCs or T cells enriched from blood (not recorded which). The TCR originated in a woman aged 25 to 39 who had recovered from COVID-19. CDR3: CATSDPGAGPDQPQHF. CDR3 DNA: TGTGCCACCAGTGACCCAGGGGCAGGGCCAGATCAGCCCCAGCATTTT.